The 30 T cell receptor beta chains given below trace back to one sample, sequenced in a study of CD8+ T cells in alopecia areata. Extraction and reverse transcription of RNA yielded cDNA as the sequencing template. Generated by immunoSEQ multiplex PCR, the TCRdb table keeps only in-frame clones and is missing some. The repertoire includes fewer than 150,000 clones, approximately 38% of them detected once, and approximately 3.3% sits in the top ten. Sequenced input: CD4+ T cells sorted from blood. The receptors stem from a human donor with alopecia areata.

There are a few counts of this clone. The chain joins TRBV7-2 to TRBJ2-7; TRBD1 aligns across 7 bases. The CDR3 extends over 13 amino acids. With 4 bases clipped from V and 3 bases from J, the junction kept 3 bases outside the gene matches. Germline-derived CDR1 and CDR2 are SGHTA and FQGNSA. The CDR3 sequence: CASSSGQNYEQYF. CDR3 nucleotides: TGTGCCAGCAGCTCGGGACAGAACTACGAGCAGTACTTC.

The chain recombines TRBV29-1 with TRBJ2-2; 8 bases fit TRBD2. Germline V gene data show CDR1 as SQVTM and CDR2 as ANQGSEA. The CDR3 has 14 amino acids. The trim removed 4 bases at V and 8 bases at J, leaving 9 bases unmatched. CDR3 coding DNA: TGCAGCGTTGGCGGGGGGCCCCAGAGGGGGGAGCTGTTTTTT. This gives the protein CSVGGGPQRGELFF.

The rearrangement uses TRBV18 and TRBJ2-5, with 7 bases lining up with TRBD1. The CDR3 totals 14 residues. V shed 3 bases and J 3 bases; nucleotides not matched to a gene: 4. Germline CDR1 and CDR2: KGHSH and LQKENI. CDR3 coding DNA: TGTGCCAGCTCACCTCCAGGGGGAGAAGAGACCCAGTACTTC. Protein sequence: CASSPPGGEETQYF.

J is TRBJ2-2 and V is TRBV5-6; 9 nucleotides match TRBD2. CDR3 length: 15 amino acids. From germline, CDR1 is SGHDT and CDR2 YYEEEE. V lost 4 bases to trimming and J lost 5 bases; unmatched junction nucleotides: 6. The CDR3 DNA sequence: TGTGCCAGCAGCACGGGACTAGCCGTTACCGGGGAGCTGTTTTTT. Its protein is CASSTGLAVTGELFF.

This clone occurred a few times. V usage is TRBV7-2 and J usage is TRBJ1-5; D uncertain. The V and J ends lost 1 base and 1 base respectively, with 5 bases between them. Germline V CDR1 and CDR2: SGHTA, FQGNSA. CDR3 length: 14 amino acids. The CDR3 nucleotides are TGTGCCAGCAGCTTAGAATGGAGCAATCAGCCCCAGCATTTT. It specifies CASSLEWSNQPQHF.

This chain uses TRBV6-5 with TRBJ2-7; D tentatively reads TRBD1 or TRBD2 (5 bases each). The V and J ends lost 2 bases and 3 bases respectively, with 14 bases between them. CDR3 size: 15 residues. The germline V gene encodes CDR1 MNHEY and CDR2 SVGAGI. The CDR3 sequence is CASSYAYQGVYEQYF. Here the CDR3 DNA reads TGTGCCAGCAGTTACGCGTATCAGGGAGTCTACGAGCAGTACTTC.

The chain has TRBV29-1 and TRBJ2-7, with 10 positions matching TRBD1. The V gene's germline CDR1 is SQVTM and CDR2 ANQGSEA. This CDR3 is 15 amino acids long. V was clipped by 4 bases and J by 5 bases; unmatched bases: 11. CDR3 residues: CSVAGRDRGYNEQYF. DNA of the CDR3: TGCAGCGTTGCGGGCCGGGACAGGGGTTACAACGAGCAGTACTTC.

This clone was observed a handful of times. This chain uses TRBV7-2 with TRBJ2-5; no clear D. Trimming stripped 2 bases from V and 2 bases from J, with 9 bases between. The CDR3 is 14 amino acids. Germline V CDR1 and CDR2: SGHTA, FQGNSA. The CDR3 here is CASSLLVVQETQYF. In nucleotides, the CDR3 is TGTGCCAGCAGCTTATTGGTTGTTCAAGAGACCCAGTACTTC.

This clone has just a few counts. J is TRBJ2-4 and V is TRBV28; D is unresolved. This CDR3 has 12 residues. V was pared by 2 bases and J by 8 bases, with 7 bases between. Looked up from germline, CDR1 is MDHEN and CDR2 is SYDVKM. The CDR3 here is CASSLQRDIQYF. CDR3 nucleotide sequence: TGTGCCAGCAGTTTACAAAGGGACATTCAGTACTTC.

This clone turned up a few times. This chain connects TRBV28 to TRBJ2-1; possibly TRBD1 for D (5 bases). V lost 4 bases and J 7 bases, leaving 14 bases between the germline ends. The germline CDR1 and CDR2 sequences are MDHEN and SYDVKM. The length of the CDR3 is 14 residues. Here the CDR3 reads CASSSYRILNEQFF. CDR3 nucleotides: TGTGCCAGCAGTTCCTACAGGATTCTTAATGAGCAGTTCTTC.

The table lists this clone with a few counts. This rearrangement joins TRBV6-4 to TRBJ1-2; tentative D call: TRBD1 (6 bases). The CDR3 spans 15 residues. The germline CDR1 and CDR2 sequences are MRHNA and SNTAGT. V lost 8 bases and J 2 bases, leaving 18 bases between the germline ends. CDR3 nucleotides: TGTGCCAGCTCCGTGTATTCCGGACAGAACTATGGCTACACCTTC. Encoded protein: CASSVYSGQNYGYTF.

This clone was seen a few times. This rearrangement joins TRBV29-1 to TRBJ2-1; D not resolved. Trimming removed 7 bases at V and 1 base at J, with 23 bases between. Germline assignment: CDR1 SQVTM and CDR2 ANQGSEA. CDR3 length: 17 amino acids. In DNA, the CDR3 is TGCAGCGCCGCAAGGGAAAGACTGGCGATTTCCTACAATGAGCAGTTCTTC. This translates into CSAARERLAISYNEQFF.

This clone was counted only a few times. The chain is built from TRBV29-1 and TRBJ1-2; no firm D call. V was pared by 5 bases and J by 3 bases, with 22 bases between. Germline V gene sequence: CDR1 SQVTM, CDR2 ANQGSEA. The CDR3 runs 16 residues. Here the CDR3 DNA reads TGCAGCGTTCCCACCCGGCAGAGCCTTACCCACTATGGCTACACCTTC. Translation: CSVPTRQSLTHYGYTF.

The V gene is TRBV9, the J gene TRBJ2-3, with 11 bases aligning to TRBD2. The CDR3 totals 15 residues. The germline V gene has CDR1 SGDLS and CDR2 YYNGEE. V dropped 1 base and J dropped 6; count of bases not matched to a gene: 4. CDR3 loop: CASSVLAGGVDTQYF. The CDR3 nucleotides read TGTGCCAGCAGCGTACTAGCGGGAGGAGTGGATACGCAGTATTTT.

The V call is TRBV5-1, the J call TRBJ1-1; possible D gene TRBD1, 5 bases. CDR1 is SGHRS, CDR2 YFSETQ, per germline. Between the trimmed V and J ends, which lost 1 base and 5 bases, there was a span of 9 bases. CDR3 size: 13 residues. This chain's CDR3 is CASSLQGETEAFF. Here the CDR3 DNA reads TGCGCCAGCAGCTTGCAAGGGGAAACTGAAGCTTTCTTT.

The chain uses TRBV29-1 and TRBJ1-2, with D maybe TRBD1 (6 bases). Germline values: CDR1 SQVTM, CDR2 ANQGSEA. This CDR3 comprises 13 residues. V was cut by 6 bases and J by 4 bases, with 15 bases left in between. Here the CDR3 reads CSVTRGSPYGYTF. In DNA form, the CDR3 reads TGCAGCGTCACCAGGGGATCCCCCTATGGCTACACCTTC. The whole variable domain, remainder taken from reference TRBV29-1 and TRBJ1-2, is SAVISQKPSRDICQRGTSLTIQCQVDSQVTMMFWYRQQPGQSLTLIATANQGSEATYESGFVIDKFPISRPNLTFSTLTVSNMSPEDSSIYLCSVTRGSPYGYTFGSGTRLTVV.

The rearrangement joins TRBV4-3 to TRBJ2-6, with D possibly TRBD1 on 6 matching bases. The germline V and J ends were trimmed by 1 base and 0 bases, with 10 bases remaining between them. The CDR3 is 17 residues long. Germline lookup yields CDR1 LGHNA and CDR2 YSLEER. CDR3 protein: CASSQAQGGSGANVLTF. The CDR3 coding sequence is TGCGCCAGCAGCCAAGCACAGGGTGGCTCTGGGGCCAACGTCCTGACTTTC.

This clone has a handful of counts. V gene TRBV29-1 combines with J gene TRBJ1-2, with a possible D match to TRBD1 (5 bases). Germline loops: CDR1 SQVTM, CDR2 ANQGSEA. V was cut by 7 bases and J by 1 base, with 10 bases left in between. This CDR3 comprises 12 residues. This CDR3 is CSGGDGNYGYTF. In DNA, the CDR3 is TGCAGCGGGGGGGACGGTAACTATGGCTACACCTTC. Together with reference TRBV29-1 and TRBJ1-2, the CDR3 gives the full variable domain: SAVISQKPSRDICQRGTSLTIQCQVDSQVTMMFWYRQQPGQSLTLIATANQGSEATYESGFVIDKFPISRPNLTFSTLTVSNMSPEDSSIYLCSGGDGNYGYTFGSGTRLTVV.

The chain has TRBV5-1 and TRBJ2-7, with D possibly being TRBD1 (6 bases). Germline V gives CDR1 SGHRS, CDR2 YFSETQ. The germline V and J ends were trimmed by 4 bases and 4 bases, with 9 bases remaining between them. This CDR3 is built from 12 residues. In DNA form, the CDR3 reads TGCGCCAGCAGCCCGGACAGATACGAGCAGTACTTC. It encodes CASSPDRYEQYF.

As for this clone: This sample also contains other DNA sequences that code for the same CDR3. The chain joins TRBV20-1 to TRBJ2-5, with D uncertain. Trimming took 1 base from V and 4 from J, leaving 4 bases between them. The CDR3 runs to 11 residues. Germline-derived CDR1 and CDR2 are DFQATT and SNEGSKA (reference sequence). CDR3 sequence reads: CSARGGETQYF. In nucleotides, the CDR3 is TGCAGTGCTAGAGGGGGAGAGACCCAGTACTTC.

This chain connects TRBV7-8 to TRBJ2-7; the D gene could be TRBD1 or TRBD2 (5 bases each). V was cut by 0 bases and J by 4 bases, with 7 bases left in between. This CDR3 spans 13 amino acids. Germline CDR1 and CDR2: SGHVS and FQNEAQ. CDR3 loop: CASSLAGGYEQYF. For the CDR3, the DNA is TGTGCCAGCAGCTTAGCTGGGGGTTACGAGCAGTACTTC.

On this clone: Other DNA sequences in the sample encode the same CDR3. This sequence joins TRBV5-1 and TRBJ1-1; D might be TRBD1 (5 bases). With 1 base removed from V and 1 base from J, the gap between germline ends came to 5 bases. CDR3 size: 13 residues. Germline CDR1 and CDR2: SGHRS and YFSETQ. The CDR3 sequence is CASSLQGNTEAFF. DNA for the CDR3: TGCGCCAGCAGCTTGCAGGGGAACACTGAAGCTTTCTTT.

The chain uses TRBV5-1 and TRBJ2-5; 9 nucleotides line up with TRBD1. The CDR3 length is 14 residues. V lost 4 bases, J lost 5 bases, and 6 bases stayed unmatched. The germline V gene encodes CDR1 SGHRS and CDR2 YFSETQ. In DNA, the CDR3 is TGCGCCAGCAGCATGGGACAGGGCGGGGAGACCCAGTACTTC. It codes for CASSMGQGGETQYF.

V gene TRBV5-6 combines with J gene TRBJ2-5; D not resolved. Per the germline V gene, CDR1 is SGHDT and CDR2 is YYEEEE. V was clipped by 0 bases and J by 1 base, with 4 bases between them. The CDR3 runs to 13 residues. CDR3 nucleotide sequence: TGTGCCAGCAGCTTGGGGGCCCAAGAGACCCAGTACTTC. It specifies CASSLGAQETQYF.

A word on this clone: With a much larger clone just one base away, this may be a read error. Other DNA sequences in the same sample also yield this CDR3. The chain joins TRBV4-1 to TRBJ2-5; D uncertain. The germline V gene has CDR1 MGHRA and CDR2 YSYEKL. This CDR3 region has 12 residues. The V and J ends lost 0 bases and 5 bases respectively, with 4 bases between them. CDR3 residues: CASSQEGETQYF. The CDR3 DNA sequence: TGCGCCAGCAGCCAAGAGGGGGAGACCCAGTACTTC.

Worth noting for this clone: The junction differs from germline at one of its ends, possibly a read error. The chain carries TRBV4-1 and TRBJ2-2, with D tentatively TRBD2 (5 bases). In germline, CDR1 is MGHRA, CDR2 YSYEKL. The CDR3 runs 17 residues. The CDR3 loop is CASSQDYLALGTGELFF. The CDR3, as DNA: TGCGCCAGCAGTCAAGATTACCTAGCTTTGGGCACCGGGGAGCTGTTTTTT.

CDR3: CASSLNRDGYTF. CDR3 DNA sequence: TGTGCCAGCTCACTAAACAGAGATGGCTACACCTTC. The chain carries TRBV18 and TRBJ1-2; D gene unclear. Trimming shortened V by 4 bases and J by 6 bases, and 9 bases separated the two germline ends. The CDR3 extends over 12 amino acids. Germline V gene lookup returns CDR1 KGHSH and CDR2 LQKENI.

V and J are TRBV28 and TRBJ2-3; 7 bases are shared with TRBD1. Trimming cost V 5 bases and J 1 base; bases outside gene matches: 6. Germline CDR1 is MDHEN and CDR2 is SYDVKM. The CDR3 totals 15 residues. The CDR3 spells CASSPTGRGTDTQYF. Written as DNA, the CDR3 is TGTGCCAGCAGTCCGACAGGGAGAGGCACAGATACGCAGTATTTT.

The gene calls are TRBV7-2 and TRBJ2-5, with TRBD2 matching over 12 bases. This CDR3 comprises 14 residues. Losses at the gene ends were 7 bases for V and 5 bases for J; bases not matched to a gene: 5. Germline CDR1 reads SGHTA; CDR2 reads FQGNSA. The CDR3 is CASTLAGGSETQYF. The CDR3 DNA reads as TGTGCCAGCACCCTAGCGGGGGGGTCGGAGACCCAGTACTTC.

This clone was observed a handful of times. The chain is built from TRBV21-1 and TRBJ2-5; TRBD1, the D gene given by the table, was not confirmed from the DNA. TRBV21-1 is classified as a pseudogene. The CDR3 has 15 residues. The CDR3 nucleotides are TGTGCCAGCAGCGGGCCGGGACAGGGGGCGGAGACCCAGTACTTC. This gives the protein CASSGPGQGAETQYF.